These T cell receptor beta chains were read from a single sample in a study of blood T cell repertoires in COVID-19. Assay used: immunoSEQ multiplex PCR; TCRdb lists only in-frame clones, some missing. The sample lists a few hundred thousand clones, around 88% seen once, with 7.1% in the top ten. The sequencing sample was made of peripheral blood. Receptors originate from a woman aged 60-70 years with COVID-19, enrolled during active disease. Both conserved end residues are part of each CDR3. A D gene is named only where the DNA matches it firmly. Clone size is not always given. Where it is, it says once, few, many or a class for expanded clones.

size: -; D: -; V: TRBV6-5; J: TRBJ1-2; CDR3: CASTRTAPNYGYTF; DNA: TGTGCCAGCACCAGGACAGCGCCTAACTATGGCTACACCTTC
size: -; D: -; V: TRBV5-8; J: TRBJ2-1; CDR3: CASSLDPGSSYNEQFF; DNA: TGTGCCAGCAGCTTAGATCCGGGGAGCTCCTACAATGAGCAGTTCTTC
size: -; D: -; V: TRBV7-9; J: TRBJ1-5; CDR3: CASSPVSNQPQHF; DNA: TGTGCCAGCAGCCCTGTAAGCAATCAGCCCCAGCATTTT
size: -; D: -; V: TRBV3-1/TRBV3-2; J: TRBJ1-1; CDR3: CASSHPRGTEAFF; DNA: TGTGCCAGCAGCCACCCCCGGGGGACTGAAGCTTTCTTT
size: -; D: TRBD1; V: TRBV15; J: TRBJ1-1; CDR3: CATSRGTGGTEAFF; DNA: TGTGCCACCAGCAGAGGTACAGGGGGCACTGAAGCTTTCTTT
size: -; D: -; V: TRBV6-6; J: TRBJ1-2; CDR3: CASRDSFYGYTF; DNA: TGTGCCAGCAGAGACAGTTTCTATGGCTACACCTTC
size: -; D: -; V: TRBV7-3; J: TRBJ2-3; CDR3: CASSLIQTSTDTQYF; DNA: TGTGCCAGCAGCTTGATACAGACAAGCACAGATACGCAGTATTTT
size: -; D: -; V: TRBV5-1; J: TRBJ2-1; CDR3: CASSLEAGQPLRRRDNEQFF; DNA: TGCGCCAGCAGCTTGGAGGCAGGGCAGCCACTACGTCGTAGGGACAATGAGCAGTTCTTC
size: -; D: -; V: TRBV19; J: TRBJ1-5; CDR3: CASSKNQGIKEPQHF; DNA: TGTGCCAGTAGCAAGAATCAGGGAATCAAGGAGCCCCAGCATTTT
size: -; D: -; V: TRBV7-9; J: TRBJ2-1; CDR3: CASSLVGSAPYNEQFF; DNA: TGTGCCAGCAGCTTAGTTGGCTCCGCCCCATACAATGAGCAGTTCTTC
size: once; D: TRBD1; V: TRBV2; J: TRBJ1-4; CDR3: CASRLTGARLFF; DNA: TGTGCCAGCAGACTCACAGGGGCGAGACTGTTTTTT
size: -; D: -; V: TRBV7-9; J: TRBJ1-2; CDR3: CASSLKSSSNYGYTF; DNA: TGTGCCAGCAGCTTAAAAAGCTCCTCTAACTATGGCTACACCTTC
size: once; D: -; V: TRBV3-1/TRBV3-2; J: TRBJ1-5; CDR3: CASSQGQMLLNQPQHF; DNA: TGTGCCAGCAGCCAGGGGCAGATGCTCCTCAATCAGCCCCAGCATTTT
size: once; D: -; V: TRBV3-1/TRBV3-2; J: TRBJ1-6; CDR3: CASSQDTGRDYSPLHF; DNA: TGTGCCAGCAGCCAAGATACCGGCAGGGATTATTCACCCCTCCACTTT
size: -; D: -; V: TRBV5-5; J: TRBJ1-5; CDR3: CASSLFPSQPQHF; DNA: TGTGCCAGCAGCCTGTTTCCGTCCCAGCCCCAGCATTTT
size: once; D: -; V: TRBV5-8; J: TRBJ1-2; CDR3: CASSLAEGGYTF; DNA: TGTGCCAGCAGCTTGGCCGAGGGTGGCTACACCTTC
size: -; D: TRBD1; V: TRBV5-1; J: TRBJ2-7; CDR3: CASSSGQGANEQYF; DNA: TGCGCCAGCTCCTCGGGACAGGGGGCAAACGAGCAGTACTTC
size: -; D: TRBD2; V: TRBV7-8; J: TRBJ2-7; CDR3: CASSLVGQRGDEQYF; DNA: TGTGCCAGCAGCTTAGTTGGCCAGCGGGGGGACGAGCAGTACTTC
size: -; D: TRBD1; V: TRBV27; J: TRBJ1-2; CDR3: CASSFTGAFDYGYTF; DNA: TGTGCCAGCAGTTTTACAGGGGCATTCGACTATGGCTACACCTTC
size: -; D: -; V: TRBV9; J: TRBJ1-2; CDR3: CASSVGPGPNYGYTF; DNA: TGTGCCAGCAGCGTAGGTCCAGGGCCTAACTATGGCTACACCTTC
size: -; D: TRBD2; V: TRBV24-1; J: TRBJ2-2; CDR3: CATSDFGAGGRGELFF; DNA: TGTGCCACCAGTGATTTTGGAGCGGGGGGGCGCGGGGAGCTGTTTTTT
size: -; D: -; V: TRBV19; J: TRBJ1-2; CDR3: CATYAGTYGYTF; DNA: TGTGCCACCTATGCGGGGACCTATGGCTACACCTTC
size: -; D: TRBD1; V: TRBV20-1; J: TRBJ1-2; CDR3: CSASTPRDRGRLVYGYTF; DNA: TGCAGTGCTAGTACCCCCCGGGACAGGGGAAGACTGGTCTATGGCTACACCTTC
size: -; D: TRBD1; V: TRBV7-7; J: TRBJ1-5; CDR3: CASSFLWYRGRGGNQPQHF; DNA: TGTGCCAGCAGCTTCTTATGGTACAGGGGGCGCGGGGGCAATCAGCCCCAGCATTTT
size: once; D: -; V: TRBV6-5; J: TRBJ1-3; CDR3: CASSNAGGNTIYF; DNA: TGTGCCAGCAGCAACGCCGGTGGAAACACCATATATTTT
size: -; D: -; V: TRBV12-3/TRBV12-4; J: TRBJ2-7; CDR3: CASSSGSYEQYF; DNA: TGTGCCAGCAGTTCAGGGTCCTACGAGCAGTACTTC
size: -; D: -; V: TRBV30; J: TRBJ1-2; CDR3: CAWSGGLGGYTF; DNA: TGTGCCTGGAGTGGGGGCCTGGGGGGCTACACCTTC
size: -; D: -; V: TRBV30; J: TRBJ1-5; CDR3: CAWTPGSDSNQPQHF; DNA: TGTGCCTGGACCCCTGGCTCCGATAGCAATCAGCCCCAGCATTTT
size: -; D: TRBD1; V: TRBV10-3; J: TRBJ1-1; CDR3: CATDREVVNTEAFF; DNA: TGTGCCACGGACAGGGAGGTTGTGAACACTGAAGCTTTCTTT
size: -; D: -; V: TRBV20-1; J: TRBJ1-5; CDR3: CSASPGGAGFNQPQHF; DNA: TGCAGTGCTAGTCCTGGGGGGGCAGGTTTTAATCAGCCCCAGCATTTT
size: -; D: -; V: TRBV6-1; J: TRBJ1-5; CDR3: CASSDTGGNQPQHF; DNA: TGTGCCAGCAGTGATACAGGTGGCAATCAGCCCCAGCATTTT
size: -; D: TRBD2; V: TRBV18; J: TRBJ2-3; CDR3: CASLAVSTDTQYF; DNA: TGTGCCAGCCTAGCGGTGAGCACAGATACGCAGTATTTT
size: -; D: TRBD2; V: TRBV4-3; J: TRBJ2-3; CDR3: CASSQVLAGGSTDTQYF; DNA: TGCGCCAGCAGCCAAGTCCTAGCGGGGGGTAGCACAGATACGCAGTATTTT
size: -; D: TRBD1; V: TRBV18; J: TRBJ2-3; CDR3: CASSPKPGQGEF; DNA: TGTGCCAGCTCACCAAAACCGGGACAGGGAGAGTTT
size: -; D: -; V: TRBV7-2; J: TRBJ1-4; CDR3: CASSLTQTEKLFF; DNA: TGTGCCAGCAGCTTAACACAGACAGAAAAACTGTTTTTT
size: -; D: TRBD1; V: TRBV3-1/TRBV3-2; J: TRBJ1-3; CDR3: CASSLQGASGNTIYF; DNA: TGTGCCAGCAGCCTACAGGGGGCTTCTGGAAACACCATATATTTT
size: -; D: TRBD1; V: TRBV4-1; J: TRBJ1-2; CDR3: CASRSPGQGHGYTF; DNA: TGCGCCAGCAGATCACCGGGACAGGGACATGGCTACACCTTC
size: -; D: TRBD2; V: TRBV13; J: TRBJ2-3; CDR3: CASSLAGLAVTDTQYF; DNA: TGTGCCAGCAGCTTAGCGGGACTAGCGGTGACAGATACGCAGTATTTT
size: -; D: TRBD1; V: TRBV5-6; J: TRBJ2-2; CDR3: CASSKIRDRYTGELFF; DNA: TGTGCCAGCAGCAAAATCCGGGACAGATACACCGGGGAGCTGTTTTTT
size: -; D: -; V: TRBV7-2; J: TRBJ2-7; CDR3: CASSLPVGLEQYF; DNA: TGTGCCAGCAGCTTACCGGTGGGGCTCGAGCAGTACTTC
size: -; D: TRBD1; V: TRBV7-2; J: TRBJ1-3; CDR3: CASSLTGGAWDTIYF; DNA: TGTGCCAGCAGTCTTACAGGGGGCGCTTGGGACACCATATATTTT
size: -; D: -; V: TRBV5-8; J: TRBJ1-2; CDR3: CASSLYGYTF; DNA: TGTGCCAGCAGCCTCTATGGCTACACCTTC
size: -; D: -; V: TRBV7-6; J: TRBJ2-1; CDR3: CASSLAPNAGARNEQFF; DNA: TGTGCCAGCAGCTTAGCTCCTAACGCAGGGGCGAGGAATGAGCAGTTCTTC
size: -; D: TRBD2; V: TRBV10-3; J: TRBJ2-3; CDR3: CAIAGEADTQYF; DNA: TGTGCCATCGCGGGGGAGGCAGATACGCAGTATTTT